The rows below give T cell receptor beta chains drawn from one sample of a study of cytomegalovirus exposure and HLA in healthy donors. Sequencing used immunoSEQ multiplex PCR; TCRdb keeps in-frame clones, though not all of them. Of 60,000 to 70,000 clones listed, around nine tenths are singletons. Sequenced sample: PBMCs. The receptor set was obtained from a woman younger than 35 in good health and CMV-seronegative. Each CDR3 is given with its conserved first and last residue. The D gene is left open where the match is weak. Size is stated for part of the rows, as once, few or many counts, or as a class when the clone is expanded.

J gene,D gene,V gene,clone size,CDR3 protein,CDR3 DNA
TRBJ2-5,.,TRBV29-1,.,CSACPQGIETQYF,TGCAGCGCTTGTCCCCAGGGTATTGAGACCCAGTACTTC
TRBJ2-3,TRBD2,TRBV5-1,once,CASSFLAGVSDTQYF,TGCGCCAGCAGCTTTCTAGCGGGGGTGTCAGATACGCAGTATTTT
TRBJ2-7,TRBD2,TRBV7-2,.,CASSFPSGGLQGGSYEQYF,TGTGCCAGCAGCTTCCCCAGTGGGGGATTGCAGGGCGGGAGCTACGAGCAGTACTTC
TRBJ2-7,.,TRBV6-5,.,CASRRTGGPYEQYF,TGTGCCAGCAGAAGGACGGGGGGCCCCTACGAGCAGTACTTC
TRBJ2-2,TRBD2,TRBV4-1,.,CASSQRIAGGGKNTGELFF,TGCGCCAGCAGCCAAAGAATAGCGGGAGGGGGTAAGAACACCGGGGAGCTGTTTTTT
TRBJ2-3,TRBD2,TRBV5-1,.,CASSGVAGSTDTQYF,TGCGCCAGCAGCGGAGTAGCGGGAAGCACAGATACGCAGTATTTT
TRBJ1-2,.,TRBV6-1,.,CASSELTTGHYGYTF,TGTGCCAGCAGTGAATTAACCACAGGGCACTATGGCTACACCTTC
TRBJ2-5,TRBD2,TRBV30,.,CAWSVGGALETQYF,TGTGCCTGGAGTGTCGGGGGGGCGTTGGAGACCCAGTACTTC
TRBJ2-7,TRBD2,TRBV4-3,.,CASSHRAGVSYEQYF,TGCGCCAGCAGCCATAGAGCGGGGGTCTCCTACGAGCAGTACTTC
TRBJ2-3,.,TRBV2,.,CASSEFGEGSADTQYF,TGTGCCAGCAGTGAGTTTGGCGAGGGTTCAGCAGATACGCAGTATTTT
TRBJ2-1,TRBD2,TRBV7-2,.,CASSPSGTTSSVEQFF,TGTGCCAGCAGCCCTTCGGGGACTACCTCGTCTGTGGAGCAGTTCTTC
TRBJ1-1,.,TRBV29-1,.,CSGGMSLTTEAFF,TGCAGCGGCGGTATGAGTTTAACGACTGAAGCTTTCTTT
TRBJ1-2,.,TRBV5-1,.,CASSEQGSYGYTF,TGCGCCAGCAGCGAACAGGGATCCTATGGCTACACCTTC
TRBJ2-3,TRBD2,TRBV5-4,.,CASSLPTSGIDTQYF,TGTGCCAGCAGCCTACCGACTAGCGGGATAGATACGCAGTATTTT
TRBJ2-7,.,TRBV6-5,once,CASSYSRGRLAYEQYF,TGTGCCAGCAGTTACTCGCGGGGGCGGTTGGCCTACGAGCAGTACTTC
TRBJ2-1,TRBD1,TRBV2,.,CASQGVHRELYNEQFF,TGTGCCAGCCAGGGGGTTCACAGGGAGTTGTACAATGAGCAGTTCTTC
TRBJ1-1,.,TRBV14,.,CASSQDRGTFNTEAFF,TGTGCCAGCAGCCAAGATAGGGGAACCTTTAACACTGAAGCTTTCTTT
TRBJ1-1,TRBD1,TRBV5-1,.,CASSPWTGTNTEAFF,TGCGCCAGCAGCCCCTGGACAGGTACGAACACTGAAGCTTTCTTT
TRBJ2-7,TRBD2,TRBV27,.,CASSFFSGSSEQYF,TGTGCCAGCAGTTTTTTTAGCGGGAGTTCCGAGCAGTACTTC
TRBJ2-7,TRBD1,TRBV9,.,CASSPSGGRDEQYF,TGTGCCAGCAGTCCCTCAGGGGGCAGGGACGAGCAGTACTTC
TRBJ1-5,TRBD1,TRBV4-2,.,CASSQDLRDSFRQPQHF,TGTGCCAGCAGCCAAGATCTGAGGGACAGTTTTCGGCAGCCCCAGCATTTT
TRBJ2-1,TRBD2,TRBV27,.,CASGDSGRIDEQFF,TGTGCCAGCGGAGATAGCGGGAGGATCGATGAGCAGTTCTTC
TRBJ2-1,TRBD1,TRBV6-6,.,CASSYVTGTAYNEQFF,TGTGCCAGCAGTTACGTGACCGGGACAGCTTACAATGAGCAGTTCTTC
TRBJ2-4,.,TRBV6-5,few,CASSATGPKNIQYF,TGTGCCAGCAGTGCGACAGGACCCAAAAACATTCAGTACTTC
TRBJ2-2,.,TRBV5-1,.,CASSFSSAPGITGELFF,TGCGCCAGCAGCTTTTCGTCAGCGCCGGGTATCACCGGGGAGCTGTTTTTT
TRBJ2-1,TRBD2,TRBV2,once,CASSGLAGSWGEQFF,TGTGCCAGCAGCGGACTAGCGGGATCGTGGGGTGAGCAGTTCTTC
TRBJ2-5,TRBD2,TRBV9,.,CASSVGLAGGETQYF,TGTGCCAGCAGCGTAGGCCTAGCGGGAGGAGAGACCCAGTACTTC
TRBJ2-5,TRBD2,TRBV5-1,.,CASSLVLGLAGETQYF,TGCGCCAGCAGCTTGGTTCTGGGACTAGCAGGAGAGACCCAGTACTTC
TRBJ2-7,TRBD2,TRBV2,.,CASRRDYAGYEQYF,TGTGCCAGCAGGCGGGACTATGCCGGGTACGAGCAGTACTTC
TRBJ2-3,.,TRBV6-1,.,CASIHEGPTDTQYF,TGTGCCAGCATACATGAGGGTCCCACAGATACGCAGTATTTT
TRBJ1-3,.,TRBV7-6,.,CASSLAQGAGNTIYF,TGTGCCAGCAGCTTAGCACAAGGGGCTGGAAACACCATATATTTT
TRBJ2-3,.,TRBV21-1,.,CASSPHDWTGSFRDTQYF,TGTGCCAGCAGCCCACATGATTGGACAGGGAGTTTCAGGGATACGCAGTATTTT
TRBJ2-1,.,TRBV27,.,CASSLYRYDEQFF,TGTGCCAGCAGTTTGTATAGATACGATGAGCAGTTCTTC
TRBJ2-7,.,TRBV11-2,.,CASSLGSVVYEQYF,TGTGCCAGCAGCTTAGGTTCCGTCGTCTACGAGCAGTACTTC
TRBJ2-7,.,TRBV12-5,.,CASGLLYEQYF,TGTGCTAGTGGTTTGCTCTACGAGCAGTACTTC
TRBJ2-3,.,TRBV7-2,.,CASSQAGYSTDTQYF,TGTGCCAGCAGCCAAGCGGGTTATAGCACAGATACGCAGTATTTT
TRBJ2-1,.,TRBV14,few,CASSQGAAVSSYNEQFF,TGTGCCAGCAGCCAGGGAGCAGCGGTCAGCTCCTACAATGAGCAGTTCTTC
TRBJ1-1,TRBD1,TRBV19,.,CASSRTGADTEAFF,TGTGCCAGTAGCCGAACAGGGGCGGACACTGAAGCTTTCTTT
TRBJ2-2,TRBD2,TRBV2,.,CASSPGTSGLGELFF,TGTGCCAGCAGTCCCGGGACTAGCGGCCTGGGGGAGCTGTTTTTT
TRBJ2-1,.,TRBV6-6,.,CASTRTTDNEQFF,TGTGCCAGCACCCGGACTACCGACAATGAGCAGTTCTTC
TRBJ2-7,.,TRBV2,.,CASAHRKQYSYEQYF,TGTGCCAGCGCCCACAGGAAACAGTACTCCTACGAGCAGTACTTC
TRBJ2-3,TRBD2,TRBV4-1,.,CASSQSSGASTDTQYF,TGCGCCAGCAGCCAATCGAGCGGGGCTAGCACAGATACGCAGTATTTT
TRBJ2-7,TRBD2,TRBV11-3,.,CASPFHVAGDDDEQYF,TGTGCCAGCCCGTTCCATGTAGCGGGAGACGACGACGAGCAGTACTTC
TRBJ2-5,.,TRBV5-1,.,CASSLDQETQYF,TGCGCCAGCAGCTTGGATCAGGAGACCCAGTACTTC
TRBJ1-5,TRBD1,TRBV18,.,CASSSQGALAPNQPQHF,TGTGCCAGCTCAAGTCAGGGGGCCCTGGCCCCCAATCAGCCCCAGCATTTT
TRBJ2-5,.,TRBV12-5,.,CASGPGLSQETQYF,TGTGCTAGTGGTCCGGGACTGTCCCAAGAGACCCAGTACTTC
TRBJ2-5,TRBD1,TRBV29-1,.,CSVRTGEETQYF,TGCAGCGTCAGGACAGGGGAAGAGACCCAGTACTTC
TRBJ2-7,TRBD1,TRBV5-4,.,CASSSAGTGGVEQYF,TGTGCCAGCAGCTCAGCCGGGACAGGGGGAGTCGAGCAGTACTTC
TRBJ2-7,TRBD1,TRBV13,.,CASRSGQGMGEQYF,TGTGCCAGCAGGTCGGGACAGGGCATGGGCGAGCAGTACTTC
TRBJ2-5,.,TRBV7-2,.,CASSFGSGQSATGTQYF,TGTGCCAGCAGCTTTGGAAGTGGACAATCGGCGACTGGGACCCAGTACTTC
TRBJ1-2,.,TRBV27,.,CASSLSGGGYGYTF,TGTGCCAGCAGTTTATCGGGGGGGGGCTATGGCTACACCTTC
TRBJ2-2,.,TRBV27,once,CASSLISGTGELFF,TGTGCCAGCAGTTTGATTAGCGGCACCGGGGAGCTGTTTTTT
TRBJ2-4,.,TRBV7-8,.,CASSLELWGTNIQYF,TGTGCCAGCAGCTTAGAACTGTGGGGGACTAACATTCAGTACTTC
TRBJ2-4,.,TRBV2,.,CASSEVIGAKNIQYF,TGTGCCAGCAGTGAAGTTATCGGAGCCAAAAACATTCAGTACTTC